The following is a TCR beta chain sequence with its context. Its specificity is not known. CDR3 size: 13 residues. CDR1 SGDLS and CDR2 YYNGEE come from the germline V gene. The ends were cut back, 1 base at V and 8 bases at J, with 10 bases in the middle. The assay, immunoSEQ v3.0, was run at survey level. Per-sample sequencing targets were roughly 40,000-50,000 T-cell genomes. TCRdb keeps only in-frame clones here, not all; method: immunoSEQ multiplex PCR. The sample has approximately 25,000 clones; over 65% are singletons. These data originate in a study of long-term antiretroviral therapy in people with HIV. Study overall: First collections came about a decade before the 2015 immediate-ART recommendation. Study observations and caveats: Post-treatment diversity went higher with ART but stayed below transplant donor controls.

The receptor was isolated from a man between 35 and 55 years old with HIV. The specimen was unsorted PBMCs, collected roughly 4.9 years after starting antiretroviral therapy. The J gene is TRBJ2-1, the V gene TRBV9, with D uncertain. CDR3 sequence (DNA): TGTGCCAGCAGCGTACTCGGTTGGGATGAGCAGTTCTTC. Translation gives CASSVLGWDEQFF.